This T cell receptor (beta chain) comes out of a study of radiation and T cells in renal cell carcinoma. Time point reported: blood 4 weeks post-SBRT, at nephrectomy. The sample's treatment: 15 Gy SBRT to primary tumor, nephrectomy 4 weeks later. Nephrectomy followed 15 Gy stereotactic body radiation by 4 weeks. To note about this clone: Its antigen is unidentified. A read error may account for a junction end that differs from germline. Other DNA sequences from this sample encode an identical CDR3 as well.

TCRdb's copy holds only in-frame clones and misses some; the assay was immunoSEQ multiplex PCR. Altogether 60,000 to 75,000 clones are present, about 74% being singletons, with the ten largest covering roughly 7.5%. The CDR3 consists of 14 residues. Germline CDR1 and CDR2: MNHEY and SMNVEV (reference sequence). Findings and limits, study-wide: From baseline, blood top tumor clonotypes peaked at 2 weeks post-radiation. Without pretreatment biopsies, baseline tumor clonotype presence was undetermined.

The sequence derives from a man in his 60s with renal cell carcinoma. V usage is TRBV27 and J usage is TRBJ1-1, with TRBD1 as a possible D gene (5 bases). The sequenced sample was blood, obtained from a patient whose treatment included radiotherapy and nephrectomy. The CDR3 protein is CASSLLQVNTEAFF. The CDR3 nucleotides read TGCGCCAGCAGTTTACTACAGGTGAACACTGAAGCTTTCTTT.